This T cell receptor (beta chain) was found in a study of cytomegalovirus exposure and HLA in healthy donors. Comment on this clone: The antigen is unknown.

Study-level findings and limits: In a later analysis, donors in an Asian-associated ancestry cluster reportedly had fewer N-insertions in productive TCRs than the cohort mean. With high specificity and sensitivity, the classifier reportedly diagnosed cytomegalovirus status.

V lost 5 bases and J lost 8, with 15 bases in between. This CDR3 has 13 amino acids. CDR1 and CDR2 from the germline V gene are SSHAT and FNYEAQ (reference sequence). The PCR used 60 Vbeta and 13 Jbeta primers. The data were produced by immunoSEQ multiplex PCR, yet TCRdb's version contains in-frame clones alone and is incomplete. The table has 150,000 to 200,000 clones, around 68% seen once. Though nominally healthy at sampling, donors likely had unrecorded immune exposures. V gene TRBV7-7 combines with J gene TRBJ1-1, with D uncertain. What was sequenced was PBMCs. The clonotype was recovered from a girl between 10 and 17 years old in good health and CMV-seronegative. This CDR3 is CASSSQRGTEAFF. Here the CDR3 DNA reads TGTGCCAGCAGCAGCCAAAGAGGTACAGAAGCTTTCTTT. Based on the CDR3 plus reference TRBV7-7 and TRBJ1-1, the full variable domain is GAGVSQSPRYKVTKRGQDVTLRCDPISSHATLYWYQQALGQGPEFLTYFNYEAQPDKSGLPSDRFSAERPEGSISTLTIQRTEQRDSAMYRCASSSQRGTEAFFGQGTRLTVV.